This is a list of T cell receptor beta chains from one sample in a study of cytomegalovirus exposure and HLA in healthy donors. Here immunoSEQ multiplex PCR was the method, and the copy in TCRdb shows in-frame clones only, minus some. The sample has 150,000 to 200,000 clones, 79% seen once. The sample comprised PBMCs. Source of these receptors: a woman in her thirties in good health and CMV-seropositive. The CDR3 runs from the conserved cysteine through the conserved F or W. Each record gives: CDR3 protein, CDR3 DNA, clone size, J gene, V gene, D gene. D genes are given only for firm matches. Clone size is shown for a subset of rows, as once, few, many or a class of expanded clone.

CASSPLGQGVTRPYEQYF,TGTGCCAGCTCACCACTAGGACAGGGGGTTACCCGACCCTACGAGCAGTACTTC,once,TRBJ2-7,TRBV18,TRBD1
CAWSSRDTQYF,TGTGCCTGGAGTTCTAGAGATACGCAGTATTTT,NA,TRBJ2-3,TRBV30,NA
CASSLGGGKGGTEAFF,TGTGCCAGCAGCTTAGGCGGGGGGAAGGGTGGCACTGAAGCTTTCTTT,NA,TRBJ1-1,TRBV11-2,NA
CASSPENYGYTF,TGTGCCAGCAGCCCAGAAAACTATGGCTACACCTTC,NA,TRBJ1-2,TRBV5-4,NA
CASSQDWGGNTEAFF,TGCGCCAGCAGCCAAGATTGGGGGGGAAACACTGAAGCTTTCTTT,NA,TRBJ1-1,TRBV4-1,NA
CASSRGQGAVGELFF,TGTGCCAGCAGCCGTGGACAGGGGGCAGTCGGGGAGCTGTTTTTT,NA,TRBJ2-2,TRBV27,TRBD1
CASSLGGTGDLGETQYF,TGCGCCAGCAGCTTGGGAGGGACAGGGGATCTCGGAGAGACCCAGTACTTC,NA,TRBJ2-5,TRBV5-1,TRBD1
CASSAPLATRGETQYF,TGTGCCAGCAGTGCCCCCCTCGCGACTAGGGGAGAGACCCAGTACTTC,NA,TRBJ2-5,TRBV25-1,NA
CASSPWREGPLGQYF,TGTGCCAGCAGCCCATGGCGGGAGGGCCCCTTGGGGCAGTACTTC,NA,TRBJ2-7,TRBV9,TRBD2
CASSLVGGGRAYEQYF,TGTGCCAGCAGCTTAGTGGGAGGCGGGAGGGCCTACGAGCAGTACTTC,NA,TRBJ2-7,TRBV11-2,TRBD2
CASSVGLMETQYF,TGTGCCAGCAGCGTAGGACTTATGGAGACCCAGTACTTC,NA,TRBJ2-5,TRBV7-6,NA
CASSFLGDEQFF,TGCGCCAGCAGCTTTCTAGGCGATGAGCAGTTCTTC,NA,TRBJ2-1,TRBV5-1,NA
CASSSWGGGDNQPQHF,TGTGCCAGCAGTTCCTGGGGAGGTGGGGACAATCAGCCCCAGCATTTT,NA,TRBJ1-5,TRBV27,NA
CASSLGGRTYNEQFF,TGTGCCAGCAGCTTAGGGGGCCGTACCTACAATGAGCAGTTCTTC,NA,TRBJ2-1,TRBV7-9,NA
CASSLQKQGGTEAFF,TGTGCCAGCAGCTTACAGAAACAGGGTGGCACTGAAGCTTTCTTT,NA,TRBJ1-1,TRBV7-8,NA
CAWTRRANSYEQYF,TGTGCCTGGACAAGGAGGGCCAACTCCTACGAGCAGTACTTC,NA,TRBJ2-7,TRBV30,NA
CASSRGLTGYLGEQYF,TGTGCCAGCAGCCGAGGGTTGACAGGGTACTTGGGCGAGCAGTACTTC,NA,TRBJ2-7,TRBV14,TRBD1
CASSQTGEDYEQYF,TGCGCCAGCAGTCAAACGGGTGAGGATTACGAGCAGTACTTC,NA,TRBJ2-7,TRBV23-1,NA
CASRERTGGSPLHF,TGTGCCAGCAGAGAAAGGACAGGTGGATCACCCCTCCACTTT,NA,TRBJ1-6,TRBV2,TRBD1
CAISEPDRDDEQYF,TGTGCCATCAGTGAGCCGGACAGGGACGACGAGCAGTACTTC,NA,TRBJ2-7,TRBV10-3,TRBD1
CASSEIRGSPLHF,TGCGCCAGCAGTGAGATTAGAGGCTCACCCCTCCACTTT,NA,TRBJ1-6,TRBV10-1,NA
CASSGTMSVRRNTIYF,TGTGCCAGCAGTGGGACAATGAGCGTCCGCAGAAACACCATATATTTT,few,TRBJ1-3,TRBV2,NA
CASSSFILAGGGHNEQFF,TGTGCCAGCAGCTCCTTCATCTTAGCGGGAGGAGGACACAATGAGCAGTTCTTC,NA,TRBJ2-1,TRBV7-9,TRBD2
CASNRNTQETQYF,TGTGCCAGCAACAGGAACACCCAAGAGACCCAGTACTTC,few,TRBJ2-5,TRBV2,NA
CASTGGGQGSYEQYF,TGTGCCAGCACTGGAGGGGGACAGGGGTCCTACGAGCAGTACTTC,NA,TRBJ2-7,TRBV28,TRBD1
CASSDYEGGQYF,TGTGCCAGCAGCGACTACGAGGGCGGGCAGTACTTC,NA,TRBJ2-7,TRBV11-2,NA
CASSISGGAYNEQFF,TGTGCCAGTAGTATCTCGGGGGGGGCCTACAATGAGCAGTTCTTC,NA,TRBJ2-1,TRBV19,TRBD2
CASRRETAAKNIQYF,TGTGCCAGCAGAAGAGAGACAGCGGCCAAAAACATTCAGTACTTC,NA,TRBJ2-4,TRBV6-1,NA
CASSWNRGLRYGYTF,TGCGCCAGCAGCTGGAACAGGGGGCTCCGGTATGGCTACACCTTC,NA,TRBJ1-2,TRBV5-1,TRBD1
CASGLTGAEQFF,TGTGCCAGCGGACTAACTGGGGCTGAGCAGTTCTTC,few,TRBJ2-1,TRBV2,NA
CASSITFRDGYTF,TGTGCCAGTAGTATAACTTTCCGGGATGGCTACACCTTC,NA,TRBJ1-2,TRBV19,NA
CASSQGGDTGELFF,TGTGCCAGCTCACAGGGTGGTGACACCGGGGAGCTGTTTTTT,few,TRBJ2-2,TRBV6-4,NA
CASSVEQGFNEKLFF,TGTGCCAGCAGCGTGGAACAGGGATTTAATGAAAAACTGTTTTTT,NA,TRBJ1-4,TRBV9,NA
CASSQKGQGSRGETQYF,TGTGCCAGCAGCCAAAAGGGACAGGGGTCCCGAGGAGAGACCCAGTACTTC,NA,TRBJ2-5,TRBV7-2,TRBD1
CASSQDNLAGFTGELFF,TGCGCCAGCAGCCAAGATAACCTAGCGGGGTTTACCGGGGAGCTGTTTTTT,few,TRBJ2-2,TRBV4-3,TRBD2
CASQGDSYEQYF,TGTGCCAGCCAGGGGGACTCCTACGAGCAGTACTTC,NA,TRBJ2-7,TRBV7-2,TRBD1
CAWSVPGNEQFF,TGTGCCTGGAGTGTCCCGGGAAATGAGCAGTTCTTC,NA,TRBJ2-1,TRBV30,NA
CAIRQVLSYEQYF,TGTGCCATCAGACAAGTCCTCTCCTACGAGCAGTACTTC,NA,TRBJ2-7,TRBV10-3,NA
CASRARTGNKFF,TGTGCCAGCAGAGCCCGGACAGGGAATAAGTTCTTC,NA,TRBJ2-1,TRBV2,TRBD1
CASSHNMGQGDGEQFF,TGCGCCAGCAGCCACAACATGGGACAGGGGGATGGGGAGCAGTTCTTC,NA,TRBJ2-1,TRBV4-3,TRBD1
CASSLSVPGVYEQYF,TGTGCCAGCAGTTTGTCGGTGCCCGGGGTCTACGAGCAGTACTTC,NA,TRBJ2-7,TRBV27,NA
CSATELYEQYF,TGCAGTGCAACCGAACTCTACGAGCAGTACTTC,NA,TRBJ2-7,TRBV20-1,NA
CASSGWDRGEILTLHF,TGTGCCAGCAGTGGGTGGGACAGGGGCGAGATTTTGACCCTCCACTTT,once,TRBJ1-6,TRBV2,TRBD1
CAISGASGGDTQYF,TGTGCCATCAGTGGGGCTAGCGGGGGAGATACGCAGTATTTT,NA,TRBJ2-3,TRBV10-3,TRBD2
CASSAPGTTNEKLFF,TGCGCCAGCAGTGCCCCAGGGACAACTAATGAAAAACTGTTTTTT,NA,TRBJ1-4,TRBV4-3,NA
CASSSTLSEQYF,TGTGCCAGCAGTTCTACGCTTAGCGAGCAGTACTTC,NA,TRBJ2-7,TRBV27,NA